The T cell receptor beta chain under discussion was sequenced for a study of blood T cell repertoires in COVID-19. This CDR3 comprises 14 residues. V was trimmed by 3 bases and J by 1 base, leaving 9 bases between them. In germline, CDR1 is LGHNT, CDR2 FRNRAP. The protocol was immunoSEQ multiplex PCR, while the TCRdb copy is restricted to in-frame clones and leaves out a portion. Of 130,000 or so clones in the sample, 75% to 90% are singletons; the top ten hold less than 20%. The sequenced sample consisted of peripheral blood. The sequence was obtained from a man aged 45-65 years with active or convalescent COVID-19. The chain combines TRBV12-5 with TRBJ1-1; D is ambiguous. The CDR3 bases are TGTGCTAGTGGTTTTGGGAGATCGAACACTGAAGCTTTCTTT. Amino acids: CASGFGRSNTEAFF.